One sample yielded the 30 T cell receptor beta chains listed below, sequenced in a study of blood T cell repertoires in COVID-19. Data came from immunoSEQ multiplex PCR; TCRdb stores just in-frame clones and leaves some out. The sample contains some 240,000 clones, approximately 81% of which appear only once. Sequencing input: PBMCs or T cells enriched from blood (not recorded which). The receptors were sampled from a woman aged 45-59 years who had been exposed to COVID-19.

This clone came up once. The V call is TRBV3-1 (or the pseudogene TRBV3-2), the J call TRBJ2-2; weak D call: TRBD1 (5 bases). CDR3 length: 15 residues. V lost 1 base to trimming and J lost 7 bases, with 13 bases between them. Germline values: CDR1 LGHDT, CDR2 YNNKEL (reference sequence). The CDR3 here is CASSQGWGQGGELFF. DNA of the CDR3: TGTGCCAGCAGCCAAGGCTGGGGTCAGGGCGGGGAGCTGTTTTTT.

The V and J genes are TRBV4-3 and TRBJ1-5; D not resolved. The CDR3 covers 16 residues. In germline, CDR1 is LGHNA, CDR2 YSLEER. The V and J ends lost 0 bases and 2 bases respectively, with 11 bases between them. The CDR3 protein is CASSQEYRDGNQPQHF. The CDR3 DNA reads TGCGCCAGCAGCCAAGAATATCGCGATGGCAATCAGCCCCAGCATTTT.

The CDR3 region is CASSLCGGRGVFDSGNTIYF. CDR3 nucleotide sequence: TGTGCCAGCAGCTTATGTGGAGGGAGGGGGGTCTTTGATTCTGGAAACACCATATATTTT. This chain links TRBV7-7 with TRBJ1-3; D is possibly TRBD1 (6 bases). Deletions cut 2 bases from V and 1 base from J, with 24 bases between. CDR1 and CDR2 (germline): SSHAT, FNYEAQ (reference sequence). The length of the CDR3 is 20 residues.

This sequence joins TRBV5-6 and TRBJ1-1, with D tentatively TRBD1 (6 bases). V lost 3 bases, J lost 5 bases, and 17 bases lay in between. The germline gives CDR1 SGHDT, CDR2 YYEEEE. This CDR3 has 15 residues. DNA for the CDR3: TGTGCCAGCAGCTATAGATGGGGGCTGGGGACTGAAGCTTTCTTT. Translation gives CASSYRWGLGTEAFF.

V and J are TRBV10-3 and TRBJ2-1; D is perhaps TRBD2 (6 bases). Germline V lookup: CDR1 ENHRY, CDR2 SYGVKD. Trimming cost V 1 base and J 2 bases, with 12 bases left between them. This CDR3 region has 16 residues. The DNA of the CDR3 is TGTGCCATCAGTGAGTTTAGCGGTCCTACCTACAATGAGCAGTTCTTC. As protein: CAISEFSGPTYNEQFF.

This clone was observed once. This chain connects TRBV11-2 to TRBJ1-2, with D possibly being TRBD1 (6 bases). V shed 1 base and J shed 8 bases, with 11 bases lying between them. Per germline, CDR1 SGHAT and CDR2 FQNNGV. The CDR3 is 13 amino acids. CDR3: CASSLVAGTGYTF. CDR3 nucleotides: TGTGCCAGCAGCTTAGTGGCAGGGACAGGCTACACCTTC.

CDR3 bases: TGCGCCAGCAGCTTGGACACGGGCACTGAAGCTTTCTTT. This translates into CASSLDTGTEAFF. This rearrangement joins TRBV5-1 to TRBJ1-1; D ambiguous. The CDR3 spans 13 residues. The germline V gene has CDR1 SGHRS and CDR2 YFSETQ. Deletions cut 0 bases from V and 4 bases from J, with 7 bases between.

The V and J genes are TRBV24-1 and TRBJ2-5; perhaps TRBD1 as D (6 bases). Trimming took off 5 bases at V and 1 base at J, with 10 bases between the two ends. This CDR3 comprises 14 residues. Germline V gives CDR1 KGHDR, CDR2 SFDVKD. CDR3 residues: CATSGSGAQETQYF. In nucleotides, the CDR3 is TGTGCCACCAGTGGATCAGGGGCCCAAGAGACCCAGTACTTC.

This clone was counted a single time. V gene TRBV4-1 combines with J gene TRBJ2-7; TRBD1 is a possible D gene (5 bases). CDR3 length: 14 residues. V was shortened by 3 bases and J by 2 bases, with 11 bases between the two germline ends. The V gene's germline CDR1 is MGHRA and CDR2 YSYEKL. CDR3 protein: CASSQTVNTYEQYF. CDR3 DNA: TGCGCCAGCAGCCAGACAGTTAACACCTACGAGCAGTACTTC.

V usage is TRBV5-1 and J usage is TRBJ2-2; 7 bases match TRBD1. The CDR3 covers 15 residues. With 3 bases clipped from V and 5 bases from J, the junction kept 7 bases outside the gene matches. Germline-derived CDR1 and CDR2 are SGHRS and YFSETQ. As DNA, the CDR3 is TGCGCCAGCAGCTCTGACAGGGTTGGTACCGGGGAGCTGTTTTTT. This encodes CASSSDRVGTGELFF.

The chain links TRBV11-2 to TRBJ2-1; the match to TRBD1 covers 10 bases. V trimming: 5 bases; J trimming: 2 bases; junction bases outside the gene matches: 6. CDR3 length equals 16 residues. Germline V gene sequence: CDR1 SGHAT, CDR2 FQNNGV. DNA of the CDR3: TGTGCCAGCAGCCGCCGGGACAGGGGCCCCTACAATGAGCAGTTCTTC. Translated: CASSRRDRGPYNEQFF.

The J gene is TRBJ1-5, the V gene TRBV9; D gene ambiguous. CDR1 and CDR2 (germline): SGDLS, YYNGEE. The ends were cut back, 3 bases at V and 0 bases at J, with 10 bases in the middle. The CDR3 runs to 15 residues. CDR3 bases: TGTGCCAGCAGCGCCTCGGGTCATAGCAATCAGCCCCAGCATTTT. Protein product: CASSASGHSNQPQHF.

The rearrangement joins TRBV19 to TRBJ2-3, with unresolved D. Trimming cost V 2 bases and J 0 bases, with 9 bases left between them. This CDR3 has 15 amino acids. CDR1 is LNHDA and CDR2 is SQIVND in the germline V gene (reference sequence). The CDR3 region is CASSITQLSTDTQYF. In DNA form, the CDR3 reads TGTGCCAGTAGTATAACACAGCTAAGCACAGATACGCAGTATTTT.

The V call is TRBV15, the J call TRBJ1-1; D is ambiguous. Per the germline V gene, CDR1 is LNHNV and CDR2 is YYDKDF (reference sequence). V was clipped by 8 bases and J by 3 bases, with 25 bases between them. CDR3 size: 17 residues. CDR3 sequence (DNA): TGTGCCACCGAAAATATCCCGGGGATCCCCTCGGACACTGAAGCTTTCTTT. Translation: CATENIPGIPSDTEAFF.

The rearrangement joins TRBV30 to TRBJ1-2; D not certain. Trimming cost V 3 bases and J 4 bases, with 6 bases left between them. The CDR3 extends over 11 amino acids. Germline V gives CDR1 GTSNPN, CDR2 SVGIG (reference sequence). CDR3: CAWSSSYGYTF. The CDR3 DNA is TGTGCCTGGAGCTCCAGCTATGGCTACACCTTC.

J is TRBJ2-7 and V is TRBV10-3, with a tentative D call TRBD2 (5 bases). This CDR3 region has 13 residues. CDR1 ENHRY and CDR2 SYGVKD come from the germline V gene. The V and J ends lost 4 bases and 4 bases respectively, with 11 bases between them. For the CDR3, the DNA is TGTGCCATCAGTGGAGGGCGGAATTACGAGCAGTACTTC. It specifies CAISGGRNYEQYF.

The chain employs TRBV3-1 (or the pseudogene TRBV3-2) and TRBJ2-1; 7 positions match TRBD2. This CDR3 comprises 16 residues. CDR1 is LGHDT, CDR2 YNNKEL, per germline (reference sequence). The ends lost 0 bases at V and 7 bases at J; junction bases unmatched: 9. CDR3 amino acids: CASSQERAGDKNEQFF. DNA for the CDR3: TGTGCCAGCAGCCAAGAGAGGGCGGGGGATAAGAATGAGCAGTTCTTC.

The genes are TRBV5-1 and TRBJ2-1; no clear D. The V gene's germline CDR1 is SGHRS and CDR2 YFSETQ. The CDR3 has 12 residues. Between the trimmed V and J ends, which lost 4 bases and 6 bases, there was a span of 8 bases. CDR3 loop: CASSPEINEQFF. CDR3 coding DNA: TGCGCCAGCAGCCCGGAGATCAATGAGCAGTTCTTC.

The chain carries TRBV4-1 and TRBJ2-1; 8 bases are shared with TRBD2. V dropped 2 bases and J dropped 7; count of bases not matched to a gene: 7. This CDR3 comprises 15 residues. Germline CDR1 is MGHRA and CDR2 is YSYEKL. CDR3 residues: CASSQIGLAVNEQFF. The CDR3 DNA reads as TGCGCCAGCAGCCAAATTGGACTAGCAGTAAATGAGCAGTTCTTC.

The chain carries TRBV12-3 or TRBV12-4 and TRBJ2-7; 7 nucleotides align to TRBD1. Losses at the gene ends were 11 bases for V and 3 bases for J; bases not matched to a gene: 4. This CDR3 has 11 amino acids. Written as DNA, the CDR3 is TGTGCCCTCCGGGACAGCTACGAGCAGTACTTC. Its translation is CALRDSYEQYF.

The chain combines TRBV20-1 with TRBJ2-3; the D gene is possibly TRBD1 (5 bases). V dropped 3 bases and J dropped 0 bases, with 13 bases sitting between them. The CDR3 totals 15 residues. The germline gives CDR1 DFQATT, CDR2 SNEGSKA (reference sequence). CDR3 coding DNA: TGCAGTGCTAGTTTACGTCGACAGAGCACAGATACGCAGTATTTT. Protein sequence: CSASLRRQSTDTQYF.

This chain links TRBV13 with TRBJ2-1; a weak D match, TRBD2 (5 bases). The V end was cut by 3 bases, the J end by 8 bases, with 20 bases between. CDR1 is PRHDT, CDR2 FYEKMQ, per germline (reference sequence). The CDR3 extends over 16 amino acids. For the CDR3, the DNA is TGTGCCAGCAGCTTGGACTCCGGCCATATCCCCCATGAGCAGTTCTTC. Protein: CASSLDSGHIPHEQFF. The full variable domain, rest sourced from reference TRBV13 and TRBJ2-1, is AAGVIQSPRHLIKEKRETATLKCYPIPRHDTVYWYQQGPGQDPQFLISFYEKMQSDKGSIPDRFSAQQFSDYHSELNMSSLELGDSALYFCASSLDSGHIPHEQFFGPGTRLTVL.

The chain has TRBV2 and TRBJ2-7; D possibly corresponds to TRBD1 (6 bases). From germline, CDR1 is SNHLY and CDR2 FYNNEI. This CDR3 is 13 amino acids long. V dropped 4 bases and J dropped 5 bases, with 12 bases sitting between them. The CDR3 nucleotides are TGTGCCAGCAGTGTCGGGACATCTAACGAGCAGTACTTC. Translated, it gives CASSVGTSNEQYF.

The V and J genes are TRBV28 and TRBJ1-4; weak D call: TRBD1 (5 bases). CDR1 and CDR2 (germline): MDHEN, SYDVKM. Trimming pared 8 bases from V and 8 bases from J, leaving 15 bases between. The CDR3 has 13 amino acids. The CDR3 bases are TGTGCCAGCCGGCTCCGGGGGGAAGAAAAACTGTTTTTT. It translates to CASRLRGEEKLFF.

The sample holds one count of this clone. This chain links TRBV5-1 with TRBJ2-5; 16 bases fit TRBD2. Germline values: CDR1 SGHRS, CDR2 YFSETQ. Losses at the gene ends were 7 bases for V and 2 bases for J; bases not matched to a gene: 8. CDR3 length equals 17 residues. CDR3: CASGTSGGARGQETQYF. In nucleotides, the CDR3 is TGCGCCAGCGGGACTAGCGGGGGGGCACGAGGGCAAGAGACCCAGTACTTC.

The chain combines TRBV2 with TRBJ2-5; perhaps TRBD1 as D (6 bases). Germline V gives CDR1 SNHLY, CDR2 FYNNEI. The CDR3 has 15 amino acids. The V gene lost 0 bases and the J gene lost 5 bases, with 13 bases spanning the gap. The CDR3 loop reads CASSEAGALGETQYF. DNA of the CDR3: TGTGCCAGCAGTGAAGCGGGGGCCTTGGGGGAGACCCAGTACTTC.

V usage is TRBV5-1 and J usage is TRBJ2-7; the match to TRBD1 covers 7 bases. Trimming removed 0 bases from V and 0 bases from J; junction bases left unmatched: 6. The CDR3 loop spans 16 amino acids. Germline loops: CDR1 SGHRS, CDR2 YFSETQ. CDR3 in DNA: TGCGCCAGCAGCTTGGATGGGACAGCTAGCTCCTACGAGCAGTACTTC. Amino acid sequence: CASSLDGTASSYEQYF. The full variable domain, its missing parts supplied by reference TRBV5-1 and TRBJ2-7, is KAGVTQTPRYLIKTRGQQVTLSCSPISGHRSVSWYQQTPGQGLQFLFEYFSETQRNKGNFPGRFSGRQFSNSRSEMNVSTLELGDSALYLCASSLDGTASSYEQYFGPGTRLTVT.

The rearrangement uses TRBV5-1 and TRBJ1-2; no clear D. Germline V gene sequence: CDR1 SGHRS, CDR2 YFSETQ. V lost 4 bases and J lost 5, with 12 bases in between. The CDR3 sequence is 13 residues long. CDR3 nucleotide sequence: TGCGCCAGCAGCCCTTGGACTGATTATGGCTACACCTTC. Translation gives CASSPWTDYGYTF.

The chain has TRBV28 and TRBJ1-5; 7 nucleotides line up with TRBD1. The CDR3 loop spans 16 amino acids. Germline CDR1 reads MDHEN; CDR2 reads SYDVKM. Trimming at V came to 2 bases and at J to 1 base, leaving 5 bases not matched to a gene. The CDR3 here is CASSLRGGQSNQPQHF. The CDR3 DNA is TGTGCCAGCAGTTTAAGAGGGGGACAGAGCAATCAGCCCCAGCATTTT. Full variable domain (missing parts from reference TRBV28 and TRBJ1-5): DVKVTQSSRYLVKRTGEKVFLECVQDMDHENMFWYRQDPGLGLRLIYFSYDVKMKEKGDIPEGYSVSREKKERFSLILESASTNQTSMYLCASSLRGGQSNQPQHFGDGTRLSIL.

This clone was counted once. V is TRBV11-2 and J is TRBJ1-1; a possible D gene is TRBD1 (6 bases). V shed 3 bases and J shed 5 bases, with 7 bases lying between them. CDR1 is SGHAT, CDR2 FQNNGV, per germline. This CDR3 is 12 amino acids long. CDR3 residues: CASSFRGTEAFF. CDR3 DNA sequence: TGTGCCAGCAGCTTTAGGGGGACTGAAGCTTTCTTT.